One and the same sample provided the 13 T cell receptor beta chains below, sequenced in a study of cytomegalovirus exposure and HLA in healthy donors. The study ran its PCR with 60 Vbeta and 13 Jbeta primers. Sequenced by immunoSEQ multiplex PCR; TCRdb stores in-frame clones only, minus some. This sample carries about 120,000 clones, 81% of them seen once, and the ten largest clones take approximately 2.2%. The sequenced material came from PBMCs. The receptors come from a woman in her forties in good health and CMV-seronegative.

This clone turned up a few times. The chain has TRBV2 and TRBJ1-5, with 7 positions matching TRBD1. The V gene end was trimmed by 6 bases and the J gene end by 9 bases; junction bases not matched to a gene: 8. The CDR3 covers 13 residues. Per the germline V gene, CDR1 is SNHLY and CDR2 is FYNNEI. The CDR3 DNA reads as TGTGCCAGCAGCCGACAGGGAGGTAGGCCCCAGCATTTT. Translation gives CASSRQGGRPQHF.

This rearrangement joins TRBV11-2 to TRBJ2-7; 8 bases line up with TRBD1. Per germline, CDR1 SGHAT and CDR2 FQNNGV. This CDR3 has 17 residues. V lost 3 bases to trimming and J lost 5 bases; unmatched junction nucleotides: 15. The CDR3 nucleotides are TGTGCCAGCAGCTTGGTTATCTTCGGGGACAGGAGTGACGAGCAGTACTTC. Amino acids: CASSLVIFGDRSDEQYF.

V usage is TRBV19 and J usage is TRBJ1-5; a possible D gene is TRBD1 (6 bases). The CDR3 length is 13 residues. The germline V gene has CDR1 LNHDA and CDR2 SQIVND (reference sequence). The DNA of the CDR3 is TGTGCGTCGCAGGGGTATAGCAATCAGCCCCAGCATTTT. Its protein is CASQGYSNQPQHF.

The CDR3 region has the DNA TGTGCCAGCAGCTTTCTCAACACCGGGGAGCTGTTTTTT. This translates into CASSFLNTGELFF. This chain links TRBV11-3 with TRBJ2-2; D gene uncertain. This CDR3 contains 13 residues. V was cut by 3 bases and J by 2 bases, with 4 bases left in between. Germline V gene data show CDR1 as SGHNT and CDR2 as YENEEA.

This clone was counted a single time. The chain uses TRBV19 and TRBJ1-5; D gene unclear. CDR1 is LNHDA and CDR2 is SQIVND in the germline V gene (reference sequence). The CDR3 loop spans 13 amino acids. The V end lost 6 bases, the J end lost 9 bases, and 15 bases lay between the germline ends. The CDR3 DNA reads TGTGCCAGTAGCCGAGGGTTGGATCGGCCCCAGCATTTT. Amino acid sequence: CASSRGLDRPQHF.

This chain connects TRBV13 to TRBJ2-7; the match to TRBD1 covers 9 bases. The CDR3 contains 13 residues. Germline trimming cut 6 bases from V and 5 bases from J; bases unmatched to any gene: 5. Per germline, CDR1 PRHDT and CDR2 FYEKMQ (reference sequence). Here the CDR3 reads CASSPGQGNEQYF. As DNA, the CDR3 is TGTGCCAGCAGTCCGGGACAGGGCAACGAGCAGTACTTC. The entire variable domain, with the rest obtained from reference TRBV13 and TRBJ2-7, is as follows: AAGVIQSPRHLIKEKRETATLKCYPIPRHDTVYWYQQGPGQDPQFLISFYEKMQSDKGSIPDRFSAQQFSDYHSELNMSSLELGDSALYFCASSPGQGNEQYFGPGTRLTVT.

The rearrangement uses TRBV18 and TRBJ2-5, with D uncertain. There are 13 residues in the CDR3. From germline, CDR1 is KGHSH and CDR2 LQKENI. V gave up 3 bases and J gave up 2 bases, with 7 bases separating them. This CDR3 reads CASSPYQQETQYF. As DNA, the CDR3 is TGTGCCAGCTCACCGTACCAGCAAGAGACCCAGTACTTC.

CDR3 residues: CASNNRGTAREGYF. For the CDR3, the DNA is TGTGCCAGCAACAATCGTGGGACTGCAAGAGAGGGGTACTTC. The rearrangement uses TRBV28 and TRBJ2-5; a weak D match, TRBD2 (6 bases). The V end was cut by 7 bases, the J end by 13 bases, with 25 bases between. CDR3 length: 14 residues. The germline V gene encodes CDR1 MDHEN and CDR2 SYDVKM.

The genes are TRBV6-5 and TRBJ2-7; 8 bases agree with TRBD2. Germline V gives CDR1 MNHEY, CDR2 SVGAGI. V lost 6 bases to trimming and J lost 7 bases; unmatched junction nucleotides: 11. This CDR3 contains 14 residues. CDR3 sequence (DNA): TGTGCCAGCAGCCGGGCCGGGGGGGGGTATGAGCAGTACTTC. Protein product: CASSRAGGGYEQYF.

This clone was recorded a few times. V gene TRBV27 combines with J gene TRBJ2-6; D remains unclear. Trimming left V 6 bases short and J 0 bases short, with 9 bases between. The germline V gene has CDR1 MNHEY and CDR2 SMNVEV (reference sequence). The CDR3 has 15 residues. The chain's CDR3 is CASRARYSGANVLTF. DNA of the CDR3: TGTGCCAGCAGGGCTAGATACTCTGGGGCCAACGTCCTGACTTTC. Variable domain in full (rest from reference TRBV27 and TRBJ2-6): EAQVTQNPRYLITVTGKKLTVTCSQNMNHEYMSWYRQDPGLGLRQIYYSMNVEVTDKGDVPEGYKVSRKEKRNFPLILESPSPNQTSLYFCASRARYSGANVLTFGAGSRLTVL.

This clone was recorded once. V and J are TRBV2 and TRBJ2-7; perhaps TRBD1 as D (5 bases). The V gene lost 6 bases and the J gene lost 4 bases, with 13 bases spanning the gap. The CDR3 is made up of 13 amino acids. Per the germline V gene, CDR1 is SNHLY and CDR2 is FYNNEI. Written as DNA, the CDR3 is TGTGCCAGCAGCGTAACAGGCGGATACGAGCAGTACTTC. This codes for CASSVTGGYEQYF.

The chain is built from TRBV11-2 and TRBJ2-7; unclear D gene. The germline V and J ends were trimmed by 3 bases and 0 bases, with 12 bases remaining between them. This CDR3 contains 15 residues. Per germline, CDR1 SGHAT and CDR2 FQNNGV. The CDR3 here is CASSFGPLGSYEQYF. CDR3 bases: TGTGCCAGCAGCTTTGGGCCCCTGGGCTCCTACGAGCAGTACTTC.

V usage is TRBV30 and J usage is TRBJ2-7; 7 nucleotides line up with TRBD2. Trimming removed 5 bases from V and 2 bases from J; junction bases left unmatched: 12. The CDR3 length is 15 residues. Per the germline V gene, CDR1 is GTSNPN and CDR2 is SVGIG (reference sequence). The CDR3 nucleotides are TGTGCCTGGGGGGGGGACCTCGTCCGGACCTACGAGCAGTACTTC. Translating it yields CAWGGDLVRTYEQYF.